Listed here are 8 T cell receptor beta chains from one sample, sequenced in a study of OX40 agonist ivuxolimab in advanced cancers. The repertoire was sequenced with immunoSEQ multiplex PCR; TCRdb's copy has only in-frame clones and lacks some. The data contain tens of thousands of clones, roughly 80% of them singletons. Sequences were derived from CD4+ or CD8+ T cells sorted from blood, sampled in a trial of the OX40 agonist ivuxolimab. The origin of the receptors is an adult with an advanced solid tumor such as melanoma, head and neck, liver or kidney cancer.

The V gene is TRBV10-1, the J gene TRBJ2-7; D possibly corresponds to TRBD1 (5 bases). The CDR3 extends over 12 amino acids. V was shortened by 3 bases and J by 7 bases, with 10 bases between the two germline ends. Germline-derived CDR1 and CDR2 are WNHNN and SYGVQD (reference sequence). The CDR3 DNA reads as TGCGCCAGCAGTGATGGACATGGGGAGCAGTACGTC. Translated, it gives CASSDGHGEQYV.

This chain uses TRBV29-1 with TRBJ2-2; 7 positions agree with TRBD2. CDR1 SQVTM and CDR2 ANQGSEA come from the germline V gene. This CDR3 is built from 14 residues. V gave up 3 bases and J gave up 6 bases; unmatched junction bases: 7. The CDR3 reads CSVERQGGAGELFF. DNA for the CDR3: TGCAGCGTTGAGCGTCAGGGAGGGGCCGGGGAGCTGTTTTTT.

The rearrangement uses TRBV6-1 and TRBJ2-7; a weak D match, TRBD1 (7 bases). The CDR3 extends over 18 amino acids. V was cut by 4 bases and J by 6 bases, with 28 bases left in between. The germline CDR1 and CDR2 sequences are MNHNS and SASEGT. The CDR3 loop is CASSVSGWSGRGSREQYF. The CDR3 DNA reads as TGTGCCAGCAGTGTTAGCGGATGGTCAGGCAGGGGGTCCCGCGAGCAGTACTTC.

About this clone itself: This sample includes further DNA sequences coding for the same CDR3. This chain links TRBV5-1 with TRBJ1-1, with 8 bases matching TRBD1. The CDR3 is 14 amino acids. Germline V lookup: CDR1 SGHRS, CDR2 YFSETQ. Unmatched junction bases numbered 6, after V lost 6 bases and J lost 2 bases. CDR3 sequence reads: CASTRTGINTEAFF. The DNA for the CDR3 is TGCGCCAGCACGAGGACAGGGATAAACACTGAAGCTTTCTTT.

This chain connects TRBV30 to TRBJ2-5, with D hard to call. Germline V CDR1 and CDR2: GTSNPN, SVGIG (reference sequence). V was shortened by 0 bases and J by 4 bases, with 3 bases between the two germline ends. CDR3 length: 11 residues. CDR3 DNA sequence: TGTGCCTGGAGTGTACGAGAGACCCAGTACTTC. Translating gives CAWSVRETQYF.

The genes are TRBV9 and TRBJ1-2; D unclear. Per the germline V gene, CDR1 is SGDLS and CDR2 is YYNGEE. The CDR3 loop spans 13 amino acids. The V end lost 0 bases, the J end lost 4 bases, and 7 bases lay between the germline ends. The CDR3 sequence is CASSVAPVYGYTF. The CDR3 nucleotides read TGTGCCAGCAGCGTAGCCCCGGTCTATGGCTACACCTTC.

The rearrangement uses TRBV21-1 and TRBJ2-7; the table names TRBD2, a call not compared with the DNA. TRBV21-1 is shown as a pseudogene. The CDR3 runs 18 residues. The DNA for the CDR3 is TGTGCCAGCAGCAAACTAGCGGGGGGCGCCCTCATATCCTACGAGCAGTACGTC. It is translated as CASSKLAGGALISYEQYV.

The CDR3 sequence is CASSPSGTQSSQQYF. CDR3 bases: TGTGCCAGCAGCCCATCCGGGACACAATCCTCTCAGCAGTACTTC. The chain employs TRBV5-5 and TRBJ2-7; a weak D match, TRBD1 (6 bases). Germline CDR1 reads SGHKS; CDR2 reads YYEKEE (reference sequence). V was shortened by 4 bases and J by 8 bases, with 22 bases between the two germline ends. The CDR3 has 15 residues.